One and the same sample provided the 22 T cell receptor beta chains below, sequenced in a study of regulatory T cells in long-lasting Graves disease. CDR3 regions were amplified by Arm-PCR using iRepertoire HTBI primers to build TCR beta libraries. TCRdb re-called the multiplex PCR reads through MiXCR, storing one row per CDR3 protein. The sample shows 500,000 or so distinct CDR3 sequences, 13% to 15% of them seen only once. The sample's time point: newly diagnosed GD, antithyroid drugs for less than 3 months. RNA from PBMCs was the source of the TCR library. Another study also made use of these data, one on T cells in Graves' hyperthyroidism and ophthalmopathy.

The sequenced sample was peripheral blood mononuclear cells (PBMCs), obtained at new diagnosis, from a patient treated with antithyroid drugs. These receptors were obtained from a woman aged 45-59 years with Graves disease.

Ten or more counts support this clonotype. This rearrangement joins TRBV30 to TRBJ2-7; a possible D gene is TRBD1 (6 bases). CDR3 size: 12 residues. Trimming cost V 6 bases and J 2 bases, with 11 bases left between them. Germline V gene data show CDR1 as GTSNPN and CDR2 as SVGIG (reference sequence). The CDR3 sequence: CACTGNPYEQYF. For the CDR3, the DNA is TGTGCCTGCACAGGGAATCCCTACGAGCAGTACTTC. Complete variable domain (other parts from reference TRBV30 and TRBJ2-7): SQTIHQWPATLVQPVGSPLSLECTVEGTSNPNLYWYRQAAGRGLQLLFYSVGIGQISSEVPQNLSASRPQDRQFILSSKKLLLSDSGFYLCACTGNPYEQYFGPGTRLTVT.

This clonotype came up once. The gene calls are TRBV7-9 and TRBJ1-4; no reliable D call. CDR1 SEHNR and CDR2 FQNEAQ come from the germline V gene (reference sequence). There are 18 residues in the CDR3. Trimming took off 2 bases at V and 0 bases at J, with 16 bases between the two ends. The CDR3 nucleotides read TGTGCCAGCAGCTTATCGGCGAGGGTGCGTGCAACTAATGAAAAACTGTTTTTT. It translates to CASSLSARVRATNEKLFF.

Here the CDR3 reads CAIRPSGTGTDTQYF. The CDR3 region has the DNA TGTGCCATCAGACCCTCCGGGACAGGCACAGATACGCAGTATTTT. This sequence joins TRBV10-3 and TRBJ2-3; TRBD1 matches 7 bases. The trim removed 6 bases at V and 1 base at J, leaving 7 bases unmatched. CDR1 is ENHRY and CDR2 is SYGVKD in the germline V gene. The length of the CDR3 is 15 residues.

This chain uses TRBV11-3 with TRBJ2-2; no clear D gene. The CDR3 sequence is 13 residues long. Looked up from germline, CDR1 is SGHNT and CDR2 is YENEEA. Trimming took 5 bases from V and 6 from J, leaving 10 bases between them. In DNA, the CDR3 is TGTGCCAGCAGCCCAAAGTATTCCGGGGAGCTGTTTTTT. Translating gives CASSPKYSGELFF. Drawing the rest from reference TRBV11-3 and TRBJ2-2, the complete variable domain is EAGVVQSPRYKIIEKKQPVAFWCNPISGHNTLYWYLQNLGQGPELLIRYENEEAVDDSQLPKDRFSAERLKGVDSTLKIQPAELGDSAVYLCASSPKYSGELFFGEGSRLTVL.

This clonotype was seen a handful of times. This chain links TRBV7-9 with TRBJ2-1; 14 bases fit TRBD2. This CDR3 is built from 20 residues. The germline gives CDR1 SEHNR, CDR2 FQNEAQ (reference sequence). V shed 1 base, J shed 3 bases, and the junction held 11 bases outside the gene matches. This CDR3 is CASSLGPGLAGVGLYNEQFF. The DNA for the CDR3 is TGTGCCAGCAGCTTAGGCCCGGGACTAGCGGGAGTGGGGCTCTACAATGAGCAGTTCTTC.

In its sample, this clonotype was seen many times. The chain links TRBV6-2 or TRBV6-3 to TRBJ2-3; 14 positions agree with TRBD2. The germline V gene encodes CDR1 MNHEY and CDR2 SVGEGT. The CDR3 spans 21 residues. V lost 3 bases, J lost 2 bases, and 16 bases stayed unmatched. CDR3 DNA: TGTGCCAGCAGTTATCGAACCTCCAGACTAGCGGGAGGGCCGGTCACAGATACGCAGTATTTT. Translating gives CASSYRTSRLAGGPVTDTQYF.

This clonotype was seen a few times. The chain is built from TRBV29-1 and TRBJ2-1; D is unclear. V gave up 2 bases and J gave up 4 bases, with 12 bases separating them. The CDR3 contains 14 residues. Germline assignment: CDR1 SQVTM and CDR2 ANQGSEA. The CDR3 DNA follows: TGCAGCGTTGAACAGAGAAATCCTTACAATGAGCAGTTCTTC. This gives the protein CSVEQRNPYNEQFF.

This clonotype was recorded at least ten times. The chain has TRBV20-1 and TRBJ2-5; 10 bases map to TRBD2. Germline values: CDR1 DFQATT, CDR2 SNEGSKA (reference sequence). With V trimmed by 4 bases and J by 3 bases, 2 bases remained unmatched. The CDR3 consists of 13 residues. CDR3 sequence (DNA): TGCAGTGCTATAAGCGGGAGGGAAGAGACCCAGTACTTC. Protein sequence: CSAISGREETQYF.

At least ten counts were recorded for this clonotype. This chain uses TRBV28 with TRBJ2-7; TRBD1 or TRBD2 may be the D gene (6 bases each). The CDR3 contains 14 residues. CDR1 and CDR2 (germline): MDHEN, SYDVKM. V lost 3 bases, J lost 2 bases, and 11 bases lay in between. The CDR3: CASSFGGPAYEQYF. CDR3 in DNA: TGTGCCAGCAGTTTTGGGGGGCCCGCCTACGAGCAGTACTTC.

This clonotype came up many times. The chain uses TRBV20-1 and TRBJ1-5; D possibly corresponds to TRBD1 (6 bases). Germline V CDR1 and CDR2: DFQATT, SNEGSKA (reference sequence). The V end lost 3 bases, the J end lost 8 bases, and 14 bases lay between the germline ends. This CDR3 is 13 amino acids long. The CDR3, as DNA: TGCAGTGCTAGTTACGGCCCAGGGGAGCCCCAGCATTTT. It yields the protein CSASYGPGEPQHF.

This clonotype is a singleton in its sample. This sequence may be a read error, since a much larger clone differs from it by one base. The rearrangement uses TRBV6-2 or TRBV6-3 and TRBJ1-2; TRBD1 aligns across 9 bases. Germline V gene lookup returns CDR1 MNHEY and CDR2 SVGEGT. The CDR3 consists of 15 residues. The CDR3 protein is CASSYSLQGASGCTF. The CDR3, as DNA: TGTGCCAGCAGTTACTCGTTACAGGGGGCTAGTGGCTGCACCTTC.

The chain couples TRBV30 to TRBJ1-5; D is unclear. Trimming took 0 bases from V and 4 from J, leaving 10 bases between them. The CDR3 spans 14 residues. Germline CDR1 GTSNPN, CDR2 SVGIG (reference sequence). As DNA, the CDR3 is TGTGCCTGGAGTGTCAAACAGAAAAATCAGCCCCAGCATTTT. Translation gives CAWSVKQKNQPQHF.

This clonotype was counted at least ten times. The CDR3 loop is CASSFESSGGPYNEQFF. In nucleotides, the CDR3 is TGTGCCAGCAGTTTTGAGTCTAGCGGGGGGCCCTACAATGAGCAGTTCTTC. This chain links TRBV28 with TRBJ2-1, with 11 bases aligning to TRBD2. Germline CDR1 MDHEN, CDR2 SYDVKM. The CDR3 loop spans 17 amino acids. Losses at the gene ends were 3 bases for V and 2 bases for J; bases not matched to a gene: 6.

In regard to this clonotype: Possible read error: a much larger clone is one base away. The V call is TRBV14, the J call TRBJ2-7, with TRBD2 matching over 9 bases. The CDR3 spans 18 residues. Germline V CDR1 and CDR2: SGHDN, FVKESK. The CDR3 DNA follows: TGTGCCAGCAACCAAGATTGGGCTAGCGGGGACCTCTCCTACGAGCAGTACTTC. Residues: CASNQDWASGDLSYEQYF.

This clonotype was seen a few times. The genes are TRBV6-1 and TRBJ2-7; D might be TRBD1 or TRBD2, each matching 5 bases. Germline CDR1 reads MNHNS; CDR2 reads SASEGT. V dropped 6 bases and J dropped 0 bases, with 15 bases sitting between them. The CDR3 spans 15 residues. The CDR3 nucleotides read TGTGCCAGCAGACCGGGGCACGTAAGCTCCTACGAGCAGTACTTC. Translating gives CASRPGHVSSYEQYF.

This clonotype was seen a few times. This rearrangement joins TRBV12-3 or TRBV12-4 to TRBJ2-3; 13 nucleotides match TRBD2. This CDR3 is built from 14 residues. The V segment lost 6 bases and the J segment 6 bases; nucleotides outside the gene matches: 3. The CDR3, as DNA: TGTGCCAGCAGCGAACTAGCGGGAGGGGATACGCAGTATTTT. It codes for CASSELAGGDTQYF.

V gene TRBV20-1 combines with J gene TRBJ2-1, with 11 bases that match TRBD2. The J segment lost 4 bases and the V segment lost 1 base, leaving 0 bases of the junction unmatched. The CDR3 has 14 residues. The V gene's germline CDR1 is DFQATT and CDR2 SNEGSKA (reference sequence). In DNA, the CDR3 is TGCAGTGCTAGAGTAGCGGGAGGGTACAATGAGCAGTTCTTC. Translation: CSARVAGGYNEQFF.

The chain is built from TRBV11-2 and TRBJ2-7; the match to TRBD2 covers 9 bases. CDR3 length equals 17 residues. V shed 3 bases and J 0 bases; nucleotides not matched to a gene: 9. In germline, CDR1 is SGHAT, CDR2 FQNNGV. CDR3 residues: CASSFHSGSGSSYEQYF. The CDR3 bases are TGTGCCAGCAGCTTCCACTCTGGTAGCGGGAGCTCCTACGAGCAGTACTTC.

This clonotype came up a few times. The gene calls are TRBV27 and TRBJ2-7; TRBD2 is a possible D gene (6 bases). This CDR3 has 14 residues. Germline CDR1 and CDR2: MNHEY and SMNVEV (reference sequence). Between the trimmed V and J ends, which lost 5 bases and 3 bases, there was a span of 14 bases. CDR3 protein: CASSPRGGIYEQYF. The CDR3 region has the DNA TGTGCCAGCAGTCCTAGGGGCGGGATCTACGAGCAGTACTTC.

The chain combines TRBV29-1 with TRBJ2-3; 7 positions agree with TRBD1. This CDR3 region has 14 residues. V trimming: 6 bases; J trimming: 7 bases; junction bases outside the gene matches: 13. The V gene's germline CDR1 is SQVTM and CDR2 ANQGSEA. This CDR3 reads CSVGGRQGAYTQYF. The CDR3 nucleotides read TGCAGCGTGGGTGGGAGACAGGGTGCTTATACGCAGTATTTT.

The sample holds a few counts of this clonotype. This chain connects TRBV7-9 to TRBJ2-3; D remains unclear. The CDR3 loop spans 18 amino acids. The ends were cut back, 1 base at V and 1 base at J, with 18 bases in the middle. Germline V lookup: CDR1 SEHNR, CDR2 FQNEAQ (reference sequence). The CDR3 bases are TGTGCCAGCAGCTTAGTGGATATGGCCCCGATGGGCACAGATACGCAGTATTTT. Protein sequence: CASSLVDMAPMGTDTQYF.

This clonotype was recorded many times. This chain links TRBV2 with TRBJ2-1, with 7 bases identical to TRBD1. The length of the CDR3 is 13 residues. CDR1 SNHLY and CDR2 FYNNEI come from the germline V gene. The ends lost 6 bases at V and 10 bases at J; junction bases unmatched: 9. CDR3 nucleotide sequence: TGTGCCAGCAGCGAGACAGGGATAAACGAGCAGTTCTTC. This gives the protein CASSETGINEQFF.